Below, one TCR beta chain is given with its context. Its antigen remains unidentified. This is likely a read error, given that the CDR3 carries no conserved phenylalanine or tryptophan at its end. The data originate from a study of cytomegalovirus exposure and HLA in healthy donors. Overall study context: Of some 410 genotyped donors, roughly 81% grouped in the Caucasian-associated ancestry cluster.

PCR amplification relied on 60 Vbeta primers (plus 13 Jbeta primers). The assay was immunoSEQ multiplex PCR, and TCRdb's table has in-frame clones only and misses some. The table has 160,000 or so clones, 80% to 90% seen once; the top ten hold more than 2%. Overall study findings and caveats: It was reported that TCR beta sequences correctly inferred the HLA-A and HLA-B alleles for most subjects. A later analysis showed TCR association rates differing by HLA locus, peaking at DRB1 and lowest at HLA-C.

The CDR3 runs 14 residues. Germline-derived CDR1 and CDR2 are MDHEN and SYDVKM. The V gene end was trimmed by 8 bases and the J gene end by 7 bases; junction bases not matched to a gene: 11. Sequencing input: PBMCs. This chain joins TRBV28 and TRBJ1-2; 9 nucleotides agree with TRBD1. The origin of this receptor is a woman aged 18 to 35 in good health and CMV-seronegative. The CDR3 DNA follows: TGTGCCAGCGTACGCCGGGACAGGGAGGGTGGCTACACCCTC. Translated: CASVRRDREGGYTL.